This T cell receptor beta chain was captured by sequencing in a study of blood T cell repertoires in COVID-19. With 6 bases clipped from V and 6 bases from J, the junction kept 8 bases outside the gene matches. The CDR3 consists of 14 residues. The germline V gene encodes CDR1 SQVTM and CDR2 ANQGSEA. Sequencing was performed with immunoSEQ multiplex PCR; in TCRdb, only in-frame clones are kept and a portion is missing. The sample lists 200,000 or so clones; about 90% were seen once. This clone came up a few times. The TCR was taken from a woman aged 18-29 years who had recovered from COVID-19. V is TRBV29-1 and J is TRBJ1-2; TRBD1 agrees at 12 bases. Sequenced input: PBMCs or T cells enriched from blood (not recorded which). This CDR3 is CSVGVGTGGDGYTF. The CDR3 bases are TGCAGCGTCGGGGTGGGGACAGGGGGCGATGGCTACACCTTC.